The 22 T cell receptor beta chains given below trace back to one sample, sequenced in a study of a mutant IDH1 vaccine in newly diagnosed glioma. Time point defined: baseline, week 1 (first vaccination visit). Treatment meaning: pre-vaccination baseline after standard-of-care therapy. Data came from immunoSEQ multiplex PCR; TCRdb stores just in-frame clones and leaves some out. There are approximately 88,000 clones in the sample; around 80% occur only once, and roughly 7% lies in the top ten. Here the sequenced sample was PBMCs, taken from a glioma patient treated with radiotherapy, temozolomide or both. These receptors were taken from a middle-aged man with glioma.

This chain links TRBV5-3 with TRBJ2-7; D is ambiguous. TRBV5-3 is placed among ORFs of uncertain function. The V gene lost 1 base and the J gene lost 5 bases, with 4 bases spanning the gap. The CDR3 sequence is 11 residues long. The CDR3 sequence is CARSLLNEQYF. The CDR3 DNA reads as TGTGCCAGAAGCTTGTTGAACGAGCAGTACTTC.

CDR3 sequence: CASSLGGSGGNTIYF. CDR3 DNA: TGTGCCAGCAGCTTAGGTGGCTCGGGTGGAAACACCATATATTTT. The J gene is TRBJ1-3, the V gene TRBV7-2; D remains ambiguous. CDR1 is SGHTA and CDR2 is FQGNSA in the germline V gene. V was clipped by 1 base and J by 3 bases, with 10 bases between them. This CDR3 contains 15 residues. Based on the CDR3 plus reference TRBV7-2 and TRBJ1-3, the full variable domain is GAGVSQSPSNKVTEKGKDVELRCDPISGHTALYWYRQSLGQGLEFLIYFQGNSAPDKSGLPSDRFSAERTGGSVSTLTIQRTQQEDSAVYLCASSLGGSGGNTIYFGEGSWLTVV.

This chain connects TRBV10-3 to TRBJ2-3, with TRBD2 identical over 7 bases. This CDR3 region has 17 residues. Trimming removed 3 bases from V and 0 bases from J; junction bases left unmatched: 9. Germline V gives CDR1 ENHRY, CDR2 SYGVKD. CDR3 loop: CAISEGLAAMSTDTQYF. CDR3 coding DNA: TGTGCCATCAGTGAAGGGCTAGCGGCTATGAGCACAGATACGCAGTATTTT.

V and J are TRBV9 and TRBJ1-4; 9 nucleotides agree with TRBD1. The germline gives CDR1 SGDLS, CDR2 YYNGEE. J gave up 7 bases and V 1 base, and 8 bases lay outside the gene matches. The CDR3 runs 16 residues. The CDR3 region has the DNA TGTGCCAGCAGCGTACTAACGGGACAGGGCTCTGAAAAACTGTTTTTT. The encoded protein is CASSVLTGQGSEKLFF.

This clone has only one observation. The chain is built from TRBV29-1 and TRBJ2-5; D might be TRBD1 (5 bases). The CDR3 is 13 residues long. CDR1 and CDR2 (germline): SQVTM, ANQGSEA. Trimming cost V 1 base and J 7 bases, with 13 bases left between them. The CDR3 is CSVEAKRRGTQYF. CDR3 coding DNA: TGCAGCGTTGAAGCGAAGCGTAGGGGGACCCAGTACTTC.

The rearrangement links TRBV7-2 to TRBJ2-5, with unresolved D. Germline V gene lookup returns CDR1 SGHTA and CDR2 FQGNSA. Trimming stripped 0 bases from V and 4 bases from J, with 6 bases between. The CDR3 loop spans 13 amino acids. As DNA, the CDR3 is TGTGCCAGCAGCTTAGCGAAAAGAGAGACCCAGTACTTC. Protein product: CASSLAKRETQYF.

The chain uses TRBV14 and TRBJ1-6; D might be TRBD1 (5 bases). The CDR3 spans 15 residues. Deletions cut 2 bases from V and 5 bases from J, with 10 bases between. Germline V CDR1 and CDR2: SGHDN, FVKESK. CDR3 in amino acids: CASSQWGRNNSPLHF. The CDR3 DNA reads as TGTGCCAGCAGCCAATGGGGGAGGAATAATTCACCCCTCCACTTT.

The genes are TRBV28 and TRBJ1-5; 9 bases fit TRBD1. This CDR3 comprises 18 residues. Unmatched junction bases numbered 18, after V lost 6 bases and J lost 6 bases. From germline, CDR1 is MDHEN and CDR2 SYDVKM. CDR3 nucleotides: TGTGCCAGCAGCGTTTACGGAATGACAGGGGGGTATATTCAGCCCCAGCATTTT. Amino acids: CASSVYGMTGGYIQPQHF.

The chain recombines TRBV19 with TRBJ2-1; D gene uncertain. CDR3 length: 15 amino acids. Germline V gene data show CDR1 as LNHDA and CDR2 as SQIVND (reference sequence). Between the trimmed V and J ends, which lost 0 bases and 4 bases, there was a span of 10 bases. Here the CDR3 DNA reads TGTGCCAGTAGTATAGAGAACGGCTTTTACAATGAGCAGTTCTTC. Its protein product is CASSIENGFYNEQFF.

This chain uses TRBV6-5 with TRBJ1-3; 7 bases fit TRBD1. This CDR3 comprises 15 residues. J was trimmed by 4 bases and V by 5 bases; bases with no gene match: 8. Germline lookup yields CDR1 MNHEY and CDR2 SVGAGI. This chain's CDR3 is CASSTSRGPGNTIYF. The CDR3 DNA reads TGTGCCAGCAGTACGTCAAGGGGGCCGGGAAACACCATATATTTT.

This chain uses TRBV5-5 with TRBJ1-6; D gene uncertain. The CDR3 is made up of 18 amino acids. The germline V and J ends were trimmed by 6 bases and 0 bases, with 19 bases remaining between them. Germline-derived CDR1 and CDR2 are SGHKS and YYEKEE (reference sequence). The DNA for the CDR3 is TGTGCCAGCACCCCATGGTGGGGTTCGAGCTCCTATAATTCACCCCTCCACTTT. Amino acid sequence: CASTPWWGSSSYNSPLHF.

V gene TRBV7-3 combines with J gene TRBJ2-1; 11 bases agree with TRBD1. V shed 2 bases, J shed 7 bases, and the junction held 4 bases outside the gene matches. Germline V gene sequence: CDR1 SGHTA, CDR2 FQGTGA. The CDR3 totals 15 residues. Written as DNA, the CDR3 is TGTGCCAGCAGCTTATTAGGACAGGGGGCGAATGAGCAGTTCTTC. It specifies CASSLLGQGANEQFF.

The count of this clone is one. J is TRBJ1-1 and V is TRBV19; no definite D call. Trimming removed 7 bases from V and 1 base from J, with 16 bases in between. CDR1 and CDR2 (germline): LNHDA, SQIVND (reference sequence). The CDR3 is made up of 15 amino acids. CDR3 in DNA: TGTGCCAGTACCCGGTCGCTTGCAGGGAACACTGAAGCTTTCTTT. The encoded protein is CASTRSLAGNTEAFF.

The chain carries TRBV4-3 and TRBJ2-2; perhaps TRBD2 as D (6 bases). Deletions cut 4 bases from V and 5 bases from J, with 14 bases between. Germline V gene sequence: CDR1 LGHNA, CDR2 YSLEER. The CDR3 totals 15 residues. CDR3 protein: CASSLGLSRTGELFF. The CDR3 DNA follows: TGCGCCAGCAGCCTTGGACTATCTCGAACCGGGGAGCTGTTTTTT.

This chain's CDR3 is CASSSGTGGSNQPQHF. In DNA form, the CDR3 reads TGTGCCAGCAGCTCCGGGACAGGGGGAAGCAATCAGCCCCAGCATTTT. The chain has TRBV5-6 and TRBJ1-5, with 11 nucleotides matching TRBD1. V lost 3 bases, J lost 1 base, and 3 bases stayed unmatched. This CDR3 is built from 16 residues. Germline V gene lookup returns CDR1 SGHDT and CDR2 YYEEEE.

Within the sample, this clone is medium-sized. V usage is TRBV5-5 and J usage is TRBJ2-5, with unresolved D. Germline lookup yields CDR1 SGHKS and CDR2 YYEKEE (reference sequence). There are 16 residues in the CDR3. Trimming pared 7 bases from V and 1 base from J, leaving 20 bases between. Here the CDR3 DNA reads TGTGCCAGCGCAGAAGTTGAGGTAGTTGGCCAAGAGACCCAGTACTTC. As protein: CASAEVEVVGQETQYF. Full variable domain (outside the CDR3, taken from reference TRBV5-5 and TRBJ2-5): DAGVTQSPTHLIKTRGQQVTLRCSPISGHKSVSWYQQVLGQGPQFIFQYYEKEERGRGNFPDRFSARQFPNYSSELNVNALLLGDSALYLCASAEVEVVGQETQYFGPGTRLLVL.

The chain couples TRBV21-1 to TRBJ1-5; the tabulated D call, TRBD1, remains unverified against the DNA. TRBV21-1 is a known pseudogene. The CDR3 loop spans 17 amino acids. The CDR3: CASTRDRGLTGNQPQHF. The CDR3 bases are TGTGCCAGCACCCGGGACAGGGGACTCACAGGCAATCAGCCCCAGCATTTT.

V gene TRBV9 combines with J gene TRBJ2-7, with unresolved D. Trimming left V 0 bases short and J 0 bases short, with 7 bases between. Looked up from germline, CDR1 is SGDLS and CDR2 is YYNGEE. This CDR3 region has 14 residues. The CDR3 DNA follows: TGTGCCAGCAGCGTAGCTGCCCCCTCCTACGAGCAGTACTTC. Its protein is CASSVAAPSYEQYF.

The chain carries TRBV5-4 and TRBJ2-1; a weak D match, TRBD2 (6 bases). Germline loops: CDR1 SGHNT, CDR2 YYREEE (reference sequence). The CDR3 consists of 13 residues. The germline V and J ends were trimmed by 5 bases and 13 bases, with 19 bases remaining between them. The CDR3 protein is CASRGGTEGSQFF. The CDR3 DNA reads TGTGCCAGCAGAGGTGGGACGGAGGGGAGCCAGTTCTTC.

CDR3 nucleotide sequence: TGTGCCAGCAGCCCACGACTAGCGGGAGTCTACAATGAGCAGTTCTTC. Translating it yields CASSPRLAGVYNEQFF. V is TRBV7-6 and J is TRBJ2-1; 12 bases agree with TRBD2. The V gene end was trimmed by 5 bases and the J gene end by 3 bases; junction bases not matched to a gene: 5. The germline V gene encodes CDR1 SGHVS and CDR2 FNYEAQ. The CDR3 has 16 amino acids.

This clone turned up a few times. The rearrangement joins TRBV4-3 to TRBJ2-7; 7 nucleotides align to TRBD1. From germline, CDR1 is LGHNA and CDR2 YSLEER. The length of the CDR3 is 13 residues. Unmatched junction bases numbered 1, after V lost 3 bases and J lost 2 bases. CDR3 DNA sequence: TGCGCCAGCAGCCATACAGGGGCCTACGAGCAGTACTTC. Translation gives CASSHTGAYEQYF.

This clone showed up just a few times. J is TRBJ2-1 and V is TRBV29-1; D is unclear. V was trimmed by 4 bases and J by 3 bases, leaving 7 bases between them. The length of the CDR3 is 12 residues. CDR1 is SQVTM, CDR2 ANQGSEA, per germline. The CDR3 spells CSVVWLYNEQFF. Here the CDR3 DNA reads TGCAGCGTTGTATGGCTCTACAATGAGCAGTTCTTC.